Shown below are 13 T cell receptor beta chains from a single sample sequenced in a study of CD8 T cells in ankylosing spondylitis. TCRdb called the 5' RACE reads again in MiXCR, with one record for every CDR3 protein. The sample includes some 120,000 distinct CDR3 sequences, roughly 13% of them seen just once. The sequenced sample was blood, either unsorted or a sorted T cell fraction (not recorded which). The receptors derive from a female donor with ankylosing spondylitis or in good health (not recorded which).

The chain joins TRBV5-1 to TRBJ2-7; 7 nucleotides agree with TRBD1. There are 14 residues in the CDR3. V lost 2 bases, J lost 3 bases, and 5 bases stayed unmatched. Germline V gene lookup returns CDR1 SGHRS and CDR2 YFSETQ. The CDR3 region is CASSFTTGFYEQYF. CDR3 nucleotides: TGCGCCAGCAGCTTCACGACAGGGTTCTACGAGCAGTACTTC.

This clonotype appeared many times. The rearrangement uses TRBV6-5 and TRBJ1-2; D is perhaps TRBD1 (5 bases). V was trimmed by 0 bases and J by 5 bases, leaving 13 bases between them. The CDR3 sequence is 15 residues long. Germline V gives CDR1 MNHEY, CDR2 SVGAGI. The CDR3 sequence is CASSYSAGGGYGYTF. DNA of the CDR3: TGTGCCAGCAGTTACTCGGCAGGTGGGGGGTATGGCTACACCTTC.

This CDR3 is CASSAGQGAKNIQYF. CDR3 nucleotides: TGTGCCAGCAGTGCGGGACAGGGGGCCAAAAACATTCAGTACTTC. The V call is TRBV2, the J call TRBJ2-4, with 10 bases identical to TRBD1. The CDR3 extends over 15 amino acids. The ends lost 4 bases at V and 1 base at J; junction bases unmatched: 1. The germline CDR1 and CDR2 sequences are SNHLY and FYNNEI.

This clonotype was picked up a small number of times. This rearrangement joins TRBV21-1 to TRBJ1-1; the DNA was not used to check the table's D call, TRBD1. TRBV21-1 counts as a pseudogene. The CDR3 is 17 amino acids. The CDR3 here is CASRRGLQGKRRTEAFF. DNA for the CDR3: TGTGCCAGCAGAAGAGGACTACAGGGGAAGAGGAGGACTGAAGCTTTCTTT.

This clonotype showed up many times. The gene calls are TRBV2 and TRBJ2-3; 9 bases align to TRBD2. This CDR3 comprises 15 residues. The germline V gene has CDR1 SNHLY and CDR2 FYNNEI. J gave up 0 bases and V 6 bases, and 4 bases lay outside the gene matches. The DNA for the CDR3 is TGTGCCAGCAGCCTAACTAGCGGGAGCACAGATACGCAGTATTTT. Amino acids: CASSLTSGSTDTQYF. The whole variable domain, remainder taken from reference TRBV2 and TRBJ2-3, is EPEVTQTPSHQVTQMGQEVILRCVPISNHLYFYWYRQILGQKVEFLVSFYNNEISEKSEIFDDQFSVERPDGSNFTLKIRSTKLEDSAMYFCASSLTSGSTDTQYFGPGTRLTVL.

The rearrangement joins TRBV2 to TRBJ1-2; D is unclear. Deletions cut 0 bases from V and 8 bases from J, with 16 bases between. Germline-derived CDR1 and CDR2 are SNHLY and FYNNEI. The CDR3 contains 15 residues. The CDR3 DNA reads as TGTGCCAGCAGTGAAGCCTCATTAATCGGCGGGGGCTACACCTTC. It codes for CASSEASLIGGGYTF.

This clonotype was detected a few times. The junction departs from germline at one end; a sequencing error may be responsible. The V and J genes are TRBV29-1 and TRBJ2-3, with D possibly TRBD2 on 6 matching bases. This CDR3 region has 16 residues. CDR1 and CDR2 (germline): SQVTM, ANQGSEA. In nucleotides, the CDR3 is TGCAACGTTGAAGATCGGGTCGGGACTAGCACAGATACGCAGTATTTT. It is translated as CNVEDRVGTSTDTQYF.

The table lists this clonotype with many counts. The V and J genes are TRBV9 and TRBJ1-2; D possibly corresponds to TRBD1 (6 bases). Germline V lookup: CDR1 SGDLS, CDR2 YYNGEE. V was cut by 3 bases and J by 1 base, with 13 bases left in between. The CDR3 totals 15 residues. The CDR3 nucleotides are TGTGCCAGCAGCGAGGGGGGAAGTCGTAACTATGGCTACACCTTC. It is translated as CASSEGGSRNYGYTF.

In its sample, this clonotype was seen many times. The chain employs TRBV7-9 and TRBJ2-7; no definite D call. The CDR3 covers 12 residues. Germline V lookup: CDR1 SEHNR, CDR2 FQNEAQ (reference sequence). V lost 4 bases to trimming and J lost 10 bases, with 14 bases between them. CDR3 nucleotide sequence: TGTGCCAGCAGCTCAGATTCGGCCAGACAGTACTTC. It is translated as CASSSDSARQYF.

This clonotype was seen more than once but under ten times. CDR3 coding DNA: TGTGCCAGCAGTGAATATGGTCCCGGGCAGCCCCAGCATTTT. As protein: CASSEYGPGQPQHF. The rearrangement links TRBV6-1 to TRBJ1-5; D gene uncertain. Trimming shortened V by 2 bases and J by 7 bases, and 12 bases separated the two germline ends. The CDR3 has 14 amino acids. CDR1 and CDR2 (germline): MNHNS, SASEGT.

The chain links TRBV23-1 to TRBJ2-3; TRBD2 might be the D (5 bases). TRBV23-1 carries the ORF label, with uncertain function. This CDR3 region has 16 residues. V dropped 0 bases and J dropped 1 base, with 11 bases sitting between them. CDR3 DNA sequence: TGCGCCAGCAGTCAATCGAAAAGGCGGGGCACAGATACGCAGTATTTT. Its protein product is CASSQSKRRGTDTQYF.

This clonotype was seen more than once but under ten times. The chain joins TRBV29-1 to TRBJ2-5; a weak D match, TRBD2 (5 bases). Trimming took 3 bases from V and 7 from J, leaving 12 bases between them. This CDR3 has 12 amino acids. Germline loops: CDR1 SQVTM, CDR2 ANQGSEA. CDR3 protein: CSVDGSLATQYF. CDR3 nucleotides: TGCAGCGTTGATGGGAGCCTCGCGACCCAGTACTTC. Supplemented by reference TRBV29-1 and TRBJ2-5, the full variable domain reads SAVISQKPSRDICQRGTSLTIQCQVDSQVTMMFWYRQQPGQSLTLIATANQGSEATYESGFVIDKFPISRPNLTFSTLTVSNMSPEDSSIYLCSVDGSLATQYFGPGTRLLVL.

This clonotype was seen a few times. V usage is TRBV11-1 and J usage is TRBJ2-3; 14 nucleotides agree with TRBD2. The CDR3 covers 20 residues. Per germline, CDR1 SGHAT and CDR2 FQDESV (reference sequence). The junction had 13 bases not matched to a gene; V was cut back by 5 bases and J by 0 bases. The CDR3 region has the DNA TGTGCCAGCAGCCGACCAGGACTAGCGGGGGGATTTTCTAGCACAGATACGCAGTATTTT. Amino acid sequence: CASSRPGLAGGFSSTDTQYF. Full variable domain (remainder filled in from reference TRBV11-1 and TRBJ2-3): EAEVAQSPRYKITEKSQAVAFWCDPISGHATLYWYRQILGQGPELLVQFQDESVVDDSQLPKDRFSAERLKGVDSTLKIQPAELGDSAMYLCASSRPGLAGGFSSTDTQYFGPGTRLTVL.